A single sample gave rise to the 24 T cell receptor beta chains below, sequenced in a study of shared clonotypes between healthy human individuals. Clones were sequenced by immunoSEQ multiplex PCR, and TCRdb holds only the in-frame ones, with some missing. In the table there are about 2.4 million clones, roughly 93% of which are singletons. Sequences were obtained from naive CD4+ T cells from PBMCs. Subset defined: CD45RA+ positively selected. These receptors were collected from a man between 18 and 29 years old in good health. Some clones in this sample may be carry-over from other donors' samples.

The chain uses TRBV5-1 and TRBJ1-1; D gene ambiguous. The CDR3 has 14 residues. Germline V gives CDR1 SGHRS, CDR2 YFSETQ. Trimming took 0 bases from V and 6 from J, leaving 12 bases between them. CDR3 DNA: TGCGCCAGCAGCTTGGGTGCAGGCGACGCTGAAGCTTTCTTT. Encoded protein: CASSLGAGDAEAFF.

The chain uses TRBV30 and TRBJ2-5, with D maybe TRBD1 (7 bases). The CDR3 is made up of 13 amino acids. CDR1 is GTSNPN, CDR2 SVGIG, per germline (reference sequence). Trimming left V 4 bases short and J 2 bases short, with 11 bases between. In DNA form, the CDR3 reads TGTGCCTGGACGGGGGACAGACAAGAGACCCAGTACTTC. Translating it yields CAWTGDRQETQYF.

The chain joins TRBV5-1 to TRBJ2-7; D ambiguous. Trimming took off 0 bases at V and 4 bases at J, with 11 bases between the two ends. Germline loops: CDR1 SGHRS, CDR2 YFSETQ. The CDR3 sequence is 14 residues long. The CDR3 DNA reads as TGCGCCAGCAGCTTGGCAGGAGCCGTTTACGAGCAGTACTTC. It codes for CASSLAGAVYEQYF. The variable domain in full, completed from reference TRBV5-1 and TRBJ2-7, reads KAGVTQTPRYLIKTRGQQVTLSCSPISGHRSVSWYQQTPGQGLQFLFEYFSETQRNKGNFPGRFSGRQFSNSRSEMNVSTLELGDSALYLCASSLAGAVYEQYFGPGTRLTVT.

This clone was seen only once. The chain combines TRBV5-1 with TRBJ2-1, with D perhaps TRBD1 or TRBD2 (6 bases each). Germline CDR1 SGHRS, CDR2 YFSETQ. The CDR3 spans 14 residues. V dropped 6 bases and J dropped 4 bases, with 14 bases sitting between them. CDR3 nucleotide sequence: TGCGCCAGCACAATGAGGGGGGAATACAATGAGCAGTTCTTC. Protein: CASTMRGEYNEQFF. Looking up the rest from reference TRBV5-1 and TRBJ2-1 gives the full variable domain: KAGVTQTPRYLIKTRGQQVTLSCSPISGHRSVSWYQQTPGQGLQFLFEYFSETQRNKGNFPGRFSGRQFSNSRSEMNVSTLELGDSALYLCASTMRGEYNEQFFGPGTRLTVL.

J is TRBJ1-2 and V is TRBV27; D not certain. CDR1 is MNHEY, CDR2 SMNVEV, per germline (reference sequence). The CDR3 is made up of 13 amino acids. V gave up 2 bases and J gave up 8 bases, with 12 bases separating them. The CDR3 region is CASSLEVNLGYTF. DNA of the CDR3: TGTGCCAGCAGTTTAGAGGTTAATCTGGGCTACACCTTC.

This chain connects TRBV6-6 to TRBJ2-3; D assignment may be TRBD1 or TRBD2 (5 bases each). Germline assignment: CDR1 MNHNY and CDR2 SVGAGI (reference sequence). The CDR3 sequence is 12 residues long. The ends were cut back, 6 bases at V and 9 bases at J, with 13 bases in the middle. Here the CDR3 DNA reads TGTGCCAGCAGCCCCGGGACCCGGACGCAGTATTTT. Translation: CASSPGTRTQYF.

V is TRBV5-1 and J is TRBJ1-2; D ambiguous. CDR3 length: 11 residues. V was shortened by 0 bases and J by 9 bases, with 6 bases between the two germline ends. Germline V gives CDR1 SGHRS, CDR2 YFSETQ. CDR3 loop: CASSLDQSYTF. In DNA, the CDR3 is TGCGCCAGCAGCTTGGATCAGAGCTACACCTTC.

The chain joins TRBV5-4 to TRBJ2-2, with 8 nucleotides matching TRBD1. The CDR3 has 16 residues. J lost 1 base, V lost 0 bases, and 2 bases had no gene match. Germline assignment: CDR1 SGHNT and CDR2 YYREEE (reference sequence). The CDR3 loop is CASSLVGTGNTGELFF. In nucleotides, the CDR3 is TGTGCCAGCAGCTTGGTGGGGACAGGGAACACCGGGGAGCTGTTTTTT.

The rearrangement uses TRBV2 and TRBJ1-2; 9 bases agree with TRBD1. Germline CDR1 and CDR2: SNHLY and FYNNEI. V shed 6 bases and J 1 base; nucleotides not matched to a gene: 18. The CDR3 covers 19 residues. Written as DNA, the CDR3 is TGTGCCAGCAGAAGATCGGCCCGGGACAGGGCGATAAATAACTATGGCTACACCTTC. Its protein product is CASRRSARDRAINNYGYTF.

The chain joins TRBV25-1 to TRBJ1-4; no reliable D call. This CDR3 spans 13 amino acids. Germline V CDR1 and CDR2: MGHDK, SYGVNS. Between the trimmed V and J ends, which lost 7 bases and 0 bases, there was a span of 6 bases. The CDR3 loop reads CASMTPTNEKLFF. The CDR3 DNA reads TGTGCCAGCATGACACCAACTAATGAAAAACTGTTTTTT.

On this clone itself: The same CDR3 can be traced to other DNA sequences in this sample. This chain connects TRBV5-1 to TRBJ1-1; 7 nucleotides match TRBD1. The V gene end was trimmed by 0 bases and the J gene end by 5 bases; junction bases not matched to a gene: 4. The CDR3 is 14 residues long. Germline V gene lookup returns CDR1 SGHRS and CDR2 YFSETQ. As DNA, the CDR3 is TGCGCCAGCAGCTTGGGACAGGGAGGTACTGAAGCTTTCTTT. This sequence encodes CASSLGQGGTEAFF. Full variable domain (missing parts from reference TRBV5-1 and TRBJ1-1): KAGVTQTPRYLIKTRGQQVTLSCSPISGHRSVSWYQQTPGQGLQFLFEYFSETQRNKGNFPGRFSGRQFSNSRSEMNVSTLELGDSALYLCASSLGQGGTEAFFGQGTRLTVV.

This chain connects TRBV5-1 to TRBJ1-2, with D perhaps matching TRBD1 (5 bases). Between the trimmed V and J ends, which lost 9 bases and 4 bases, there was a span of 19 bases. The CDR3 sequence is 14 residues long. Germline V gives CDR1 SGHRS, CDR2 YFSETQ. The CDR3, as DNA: TGCGCCACCCGACCTTTGACAGAGATCTATGGCTACACCTTC. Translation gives CATRPLTEIYGYTF.

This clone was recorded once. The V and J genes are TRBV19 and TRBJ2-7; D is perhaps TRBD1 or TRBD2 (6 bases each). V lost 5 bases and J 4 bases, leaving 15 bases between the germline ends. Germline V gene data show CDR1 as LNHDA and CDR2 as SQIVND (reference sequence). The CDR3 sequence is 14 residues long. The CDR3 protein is CASSVGGTGYEQYF. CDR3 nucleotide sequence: TGTGCCAGTAGTGTAGGGGGGACGGGATACGAGCAGTACTTC.

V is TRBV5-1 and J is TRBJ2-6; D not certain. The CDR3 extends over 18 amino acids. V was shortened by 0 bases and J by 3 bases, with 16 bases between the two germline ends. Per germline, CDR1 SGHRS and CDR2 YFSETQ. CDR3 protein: CASSLAGRGVFGANVLTF. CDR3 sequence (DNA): TGCGCCAGCAGCTTGGCCGGCAGAGGAGTGTTTGGGGCCAACGTCCTGACTTTC.

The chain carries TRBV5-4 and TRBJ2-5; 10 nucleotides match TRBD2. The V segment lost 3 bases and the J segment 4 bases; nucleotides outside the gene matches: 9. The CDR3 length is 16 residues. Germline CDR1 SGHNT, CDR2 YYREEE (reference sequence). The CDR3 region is CASSWTSGRGGETQYF. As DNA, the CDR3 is TGTGCCAGCAGCTGGACTAGCGGAAGAGGTGGAGAGACCCAGTACTTC.

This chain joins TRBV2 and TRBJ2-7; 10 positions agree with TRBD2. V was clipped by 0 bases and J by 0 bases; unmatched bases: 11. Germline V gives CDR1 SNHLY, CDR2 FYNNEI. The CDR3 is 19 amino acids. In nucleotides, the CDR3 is TGTGCCAGCAGTGAAGCGATTGGTAGCGGGAGGTGGAGCTCCTACGAGCAGTACTTC. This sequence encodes CASSEAIGSGRWSSYEQYF. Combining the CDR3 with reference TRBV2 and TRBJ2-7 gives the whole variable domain EPEVTQTPSHQVTQMGQEVILRCVPISNHLYFYWYRQILGQKVEFLVSFYNNEISEKSEIFDDQFSVERPDGSNFTLKIRSTKLEDSAMYFCASSEAIGSGRWSSYEQYFGPGTRLTVT.

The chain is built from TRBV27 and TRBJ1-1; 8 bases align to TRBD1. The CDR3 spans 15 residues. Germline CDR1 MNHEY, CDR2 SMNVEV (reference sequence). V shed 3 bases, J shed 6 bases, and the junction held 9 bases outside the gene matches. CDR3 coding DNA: TGTGCCAGCAGTTTGAAGACAGGGGTGGGGGCTGAAGCTTTCTTT. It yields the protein CASSLKTGVGAEAFF.

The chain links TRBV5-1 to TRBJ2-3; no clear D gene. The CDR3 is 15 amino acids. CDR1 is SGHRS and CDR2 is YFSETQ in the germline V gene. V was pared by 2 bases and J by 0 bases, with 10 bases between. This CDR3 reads CASSLAALSTDTQYF. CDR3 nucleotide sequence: TGCGCCAGCAGCTTAGCCGCTCTGAGCACAGATACGCAGTATTTT.

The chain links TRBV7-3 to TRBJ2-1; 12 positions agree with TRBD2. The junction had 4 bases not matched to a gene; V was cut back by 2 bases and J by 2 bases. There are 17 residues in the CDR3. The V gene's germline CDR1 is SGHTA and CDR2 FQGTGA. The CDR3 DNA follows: TGTGCCAGCAGCTTAGGCCTAGCGGGAGGGCCCTACAATGAGCAGTTCTTC. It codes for CASSLGLAGGPYNEQFF. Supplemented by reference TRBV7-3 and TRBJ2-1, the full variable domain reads GAGVSQTPSNKVTEKGKYVELRCDPISGHTALYWYRQSLGQGPEFLIYFQGTGAADDSGLPNDRFFAVRPEGSVSTLKIQRTERGDSAVYLCASSLGLAGGPYNEQFFGPGTRLTVL.

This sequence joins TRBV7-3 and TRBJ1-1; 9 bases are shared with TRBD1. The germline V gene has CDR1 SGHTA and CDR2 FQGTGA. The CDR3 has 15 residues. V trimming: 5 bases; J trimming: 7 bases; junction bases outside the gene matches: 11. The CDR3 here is CASSAPGQGRDEAFF. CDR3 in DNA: TGTGCCAGCAGCGCACCGGGACAGGGAAGGGATGAAGCTTTCTTT.

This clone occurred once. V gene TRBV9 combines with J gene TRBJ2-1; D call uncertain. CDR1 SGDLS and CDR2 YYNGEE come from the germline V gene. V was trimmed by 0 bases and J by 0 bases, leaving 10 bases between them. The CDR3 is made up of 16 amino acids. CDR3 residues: CASSVDLLTSYNEQFF. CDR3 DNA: TGTGCCAGCAGCGTAGATCTCTTGACCTCCTACAATGAGCAGTTCTTC.

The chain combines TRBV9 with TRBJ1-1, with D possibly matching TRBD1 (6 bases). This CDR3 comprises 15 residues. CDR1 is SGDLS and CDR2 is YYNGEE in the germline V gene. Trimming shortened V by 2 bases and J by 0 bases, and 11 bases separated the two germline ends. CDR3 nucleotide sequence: TGTGCCAGCAGCGTCCAGGGACACCTGAACACTGAAGCTTTCTTT. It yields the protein CASSVQGHLNTEAFF.

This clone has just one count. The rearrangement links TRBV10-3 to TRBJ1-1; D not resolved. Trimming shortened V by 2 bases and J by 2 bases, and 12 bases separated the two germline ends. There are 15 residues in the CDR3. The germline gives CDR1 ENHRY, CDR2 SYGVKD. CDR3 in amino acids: CAISERSGINTEAFF. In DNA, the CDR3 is TGTGCCATCAGTGAGAGGTCAGGCATTAACACTGAAGCTTTCTTT.

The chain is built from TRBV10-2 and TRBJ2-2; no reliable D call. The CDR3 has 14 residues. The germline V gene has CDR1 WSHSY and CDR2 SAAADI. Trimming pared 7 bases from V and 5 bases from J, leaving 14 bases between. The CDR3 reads CASKETLGTGELFF. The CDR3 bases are TGCGCCAGCAAAGAGACCCTCGGGACCGGGGAGCTGTTTTTT.